Below, 16 T cell receptor beta chains from the same sample are listed, as sequenced in a study of T cells after yellow fever vaccination. One entry per CDR3 protein, called by TCRdb with MiXCR from the 5' RACE reads. The sample consists of 150,000 to 200,000 distinct CDR3 sequences, 11% of them appearing once. The sequencing used CD8+ T cells sorted from PBMCs, collected 15 days after the yellow fever booster vaccination. The receptors here all came from a man between 18 and 35 years old who received the YFV17D yellow fever vaccine.

V usage is TRBV5-6 and J usage is TRBJ2-7; D is unresolved. Trimming took 1 base from V and 6 from J, leaving 14 bases between them. The CDR3 sequence is 14 residues long. In germline, CDR1 is SGHDT, CDR2 YYEEEE. The CDR3 sequence: CASSLFSESVEQYF. As DNA, the CDR3 is TGTGCCAGCAGCTTGTTTAGTGAATCGGTCGAGCAGTACTTC. Full variable domain (missing parts from reference TRBV5-6 and TRBJ2-7): DAGVTQSPTHLIKTRGQQVTLRCSPKSGHDTVSWYQQALGQGPQFIFQYYEEEERQRGNFPDRFSGHQFPNYSSELNVNALLLGDSALYLCASSLFSESVEQYFGPGTRLTVT.

V is TRBV7-9 and J is TRBJ1-1, with D unclear. Trimming pared 3 bases from V and 8 bases from J, leaving 10 bases between. Germline V gives CDR1 SEHNR, CDR2 FQNEAQ (reference sequence). The CDR3 spans 12 residues. As DNA, the CDR3 is TGTGCCAGCAGCTTGCTTAGGCCCGAAGCTTTCTTT. Its protein product is CASSLLRPEAFF.

CDR3: CASSLARGYTF. CDR3 nucleotides: TGTGCCAGCAGCTTAGCTCGGGGCTACACCTTC. The J gene is TRBJ1-2, the V gene TRBV7-9, with D uncertain. The V and J ends lost 0 bases and 8 bases respectively, with 4 bases between them. From germline, CDR1 is SEHNR and CDR2 FQNEAQ (reference sequence). This CDR3 has 11 residues.

The gene calls are TRBV7-8 and TRBJ2-2; D remains unclear. The germline CDR1 and CDR2 sequences are SGHVS and FQNEAQ. V dropped 1 base and J dropped 4 bases, with 7 bases sitting between them. This CDR3 is built from 14 residues. The CDR3 is CASSLVGFTGELFF. The CDR3 nucleotides are TGTGCCAGCAGCTTAGTTGGGTTCACCGGGGAGCTGTTTTTT.

The chain carries TRBV10-3 and TRBJ2-1; the D gene could be TRBD1 or TRBD2 (5 bases each). With 8 bases removed from V and 7 bases from J, the gap between germline ends came to 9 bases. Germline loops: CDR1 ENHRY, CDR2 SYGVKD. The length of the CDR3 is 11 residues. CDR3 in amino acids: CAIGDGNEQFF. As DNA, the CDR3 is TGTGCCATCGGGGACGGTAATGAGCAGTTCTTC.

The J gene is TRBJ1-4, the V gene TRBV12-3 or TRBV12-4, with 7 nucleotides matching TRBD1. The ends lost 4 bases at V and 3 bases at J; junction bases unmatched: 2. The CDR3 spans 14 residues. The DNA of the CDR3 is TGTGCCAGCAGTTCGACAGGGCCTAATGAAAAACTGTTTTTT. Protein sequence: CASSSTGPNEKLFF.

In its sample, this clonotype was seen a few times. The chain links TRBV6-4 to TRBJ2-1; 14 bases match TRBD2. Germline CDR1 is MRHNA and CDR2 is SNTAGT. Trimming at V came to 0 bases and at J to 9 bases, leaving 4 bases not matched to a gene. This CDR3 is built from 16 residues. The CDR3 here is CASSDSTSGGATEQFF. The CDR3 DNA reads as TGTGCCAGCAGTGACTCGACTAGCGGGGGGGCCACTGAGCAGTTCTTC.

The chain links TRBV12-3 or TRBV12-4 to TRBJ2-1, with TRBD1 identical over 10 bases. The trim removed 6 bases at V and 1 base at J, leaving 3 bases unmatched. CDR3 length: 15 amino acids. For the CDR3, the DNA is TGTGCCAGCAGGGACAGGGGGGTTTCCTACAATGAGCAGTTCTTC. Its protein product is CASRDRGVSYNEQFF.

The chain uses TRBV27 and TRBJ2-1, with a possible D match to TRBD1 (7 bases). V lost 2 bases and J lost 8, with 13 bases in between. The V gene's germline CDR1 is MNHEY and CDR2 SMNVEV (reference sequence). The CDR3 covers 14 residues. The CDR3 DNA follows: TGTGCCAGCAGTTTAGGGCAGGGGGGATATGAGCAGTTCTTC. Translated: CASSLGQGGYEQFF.

The chain carries TRBV7-9 and TRBJ1-1; tentatively, D is TRBD1 (6 bases). CDR1 is SEHNR, CDR2 FQNEAQ, per germline (reference sequence). The CDR3 runs to 15 residues. Trimming pared 0 bases from V and 3 bases from J, leaving 11 bases between. The CDR3 nucleotides read TGTGCCAGCAGCTTAGCGCTGGACAGCCACACTGAAGCTTTCTTT. The encoded protein is CASSLALDSHTEAFF.

This clonotype is judged large (0.1 to 1%). The chain has TRBV15 and TRBJ2-2; 11 bases line up with TRBD2. Per the germline V gene, CDR1 is LNHNV and CDR2 is YYDKDF (reference sequence). V dropped 0 bases and J dropped 5; count of bases not matched to a gene: 14. The CDR3 length is 20 residues. This CDR3 reads CATSRDVEVLASGGTGELFF. The CDR3 nucleotides read TGTGCCACCAGCAGAGATGTAGAGGTGTTGGCTAGCGGGGGGACCGGGGAGCTGTTTTTT.

This clonotype came up a few times. The chain combines TRBV5-1 with TRBJ1-1; TRBD1 might be the D (5 bases). Trimming removed 4 bases from V and 0 bases from J, with 13 bases in between. The germline gives CDR1 SGHRS, CDR2 YFSETQ. CDR3 length equals 15 residues. The CDR3: CASSPGWGMNTEAFF. CDR3 DNA sequence: TGCGCCAGCAGCCCGGGATGGGGGATGAACACTGAAGCTTTCTTT.

This clonotype was observed a few times. The rearrangement uses TRBV6-1 and TRBJ2-7; 8 positions match TRBD2. Germline lookup yields CDR1 MNHNS and CDR2 SASEGT. The CDR3 spans 16 residues. The ends lost 2 bases at V and 4 bases at J; junction bases unmatched: 10. This CDR3 is CASSELQGLGGYEQYF. The DNA of the CDR3 is TGTGCCAGCAGTGAACTGCAGGGACTAGGGGGGTACGAGCAGTACTTC.

This clonotype was observed a handful of times. This chain uses TRBV6-5 with TRBJ2-3, with 8 bases fitting TRBD1. CDR3 size: 16 residues. The V gene end was trimmed by 0 bases and the J gene end by 1 base; junction bases not matched to a gene: 3. The germline V gene encodes CDR1 MNHEY and CDR2 SVGAGI. CDR3 in amino acids: CASSYSTGQGTDTQYF. The CDR3 DNA sequence: TGTGCCAGCAGTTACTCGACGGGACAGGGCACAGATACGCAGTATTTT.

V gene TRBV6-5 combines with J gene TRBJ2-5; 10 bases agree with TRBD1. The CDR3 runs to 17 residues. The trim removed 0 bases at V and 2 bases at J, leaving 6 bases unmatched. In germline, CDR1 is MNHEY, CDR2 SVGAGI. CDR3 in DNA: TGTGCCAGCAGTTACTCACCGGGACAGGGGAAACAAGAGACCCAGTACTTC. It encodes CASSYSPGQGKQETQYF.

This clonotype was counted between two and nine times. The chain carries TRBV20-1 and TRBJ1-2, with D possibly being TRBD1 (5 bases). Germline V CDR1 and CDR2: DFQATT, SNEGSKA (reference sequence). The CDR3 is made up of 12 amino acids. The germline V and J ends were trimmed by 5 bases and 5 bases, with 12 bases remaining between them. As DNA, the CDR3 is TGCAGTGCTCCTGGAAGGGGATATGGCTACACCTTC. It specifies CSAPGRGYGYTF.